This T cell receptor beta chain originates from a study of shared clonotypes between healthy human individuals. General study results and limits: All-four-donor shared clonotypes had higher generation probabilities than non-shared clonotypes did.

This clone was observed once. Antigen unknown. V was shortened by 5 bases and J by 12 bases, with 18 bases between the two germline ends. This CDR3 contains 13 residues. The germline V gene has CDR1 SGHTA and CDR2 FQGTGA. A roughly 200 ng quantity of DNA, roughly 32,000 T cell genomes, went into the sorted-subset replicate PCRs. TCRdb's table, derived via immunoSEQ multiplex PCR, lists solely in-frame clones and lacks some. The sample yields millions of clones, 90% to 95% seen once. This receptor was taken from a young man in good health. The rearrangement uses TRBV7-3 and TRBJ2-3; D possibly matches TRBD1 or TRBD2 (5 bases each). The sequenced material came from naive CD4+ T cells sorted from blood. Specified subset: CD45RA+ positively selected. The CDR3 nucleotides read TGTGCCAGCAGCCCTCCGACCCGGGACGTTCAGTATTTT. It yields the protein CASSPPTRDVQYF.